This record looks at one TCR beta chain sequence and its context. Time point specified: cycle 4 day 1 (C4D1), after five to seven weeks of nivolumab. Every patient relapsed after autologous stem cell transplantation, and brentuximab vedotin exposure varied. The sample belongs to a study of PD-1 blockade in classical Hodgkin lymphoma. Between the trimmed V and J ends, which lost 3 bases and 3 bases, there was a span of 7 bases. Germline CDR1 is SQVTM and CDR2 is ANQGSEA. CDR3 length: 12 amino acids. Only in-frame clones appear in the TCRdb table, and some are missing; sequencing was by immunoSEQ multiplex PCR. In the table there are 50,000 to 65,000 clones, 87% of which are singletons.

Source: peripheral blood mononuclear cells (PBMCs), taken before the fourth cycle of nivolumab. This chain connects TRBV29-1 to TRBJ2-3; tentative D call: TRBD2 (6 bases). The source is a human donor with classical Hodgkin lymphoma. The DNA for the CDR3 is TGCAGCGTTGACGGGGGTACAGATACGCAGTATTTT. Translating gives CSVDGGTDTQYF.